Presented here are 29 T cell receptor beta chains from one specimen sequenced in a study of regulatory T cells in long-lasting Graves disease. The authors built TCR beta libraries using iRepertoire HTBI primers and Arm-PCR of CDR3 regions. TCRdb recomputed calls from the multiplex PCR reads with MiXCR, one row per CDR3 protein. The table includes some 340,000 distinct CDR3 sequences, approximately 10% detected once. Sample time point: newly diagnosed GD, antithyroid drugs for less than 3 months. Extracted RNA from PBMCs served as the source of the TCR library. These same data were also listed under a study on T cells in Graves' hyperthyroidism and ophthalmopathy.

The material was peripheral blood mononuclear cells (PBMCs), obtained at new diagnosis, from a patient treated with antithyroid drugs. These receptors originate from a woman aged 18-29 years with Graves disease.

The chain employs TRBV7-9 and TRBJ2-3, with 7 bases that match TRBD2. Germline-derived CDR1 and CDR2 are SEHNR and FQNEAQ (reference sequence). The CDR3 has 15 residues. V shed 5 bases and J 0 bases; nucleotides not matched to a gene: 5. CDR3 in amino acids: CASSERGRSTDTQYF. The CDR3 DNA follows: TGTGCCAGCAGCGAGCGGGGACGGAGCACAGATACGCAGTATTTT. Supplemented by reference TRBV7-9 and TRBJ2-3, the full variable domain reads DTGVSQNPRHKITKRGQNVTFRCDPISEHNRLYWYRQTLGQGPEFLTYFQNEAQLEKSRLLSDRFSAERPKGSFSTLEIQRTEQGDSAMYLCASSERGRSTDTQYFGPGTRLTVL.

Concerning this clonotype itself: The germline gene is not matched at one end of the junction; a read error may be the cause. The chain employs TRBV24-1 and TRBJ1-5, with TRBD1 as a possible D gene (5 bases). This CDR3 spans 13 amino acids. Germline V CDR1 and CDR2: KGHDR, SFDVKD. The CDR3 region is CATSSWGDQPRHF. In nucleotides, the CDR3 is TGTGCCACCAGCAGCTGGGGCGATCAGCCCCGGCATTTT.

At least ten counts were recorded for this clonotype. V is TRBV2 and J is TRBJ2-3; 7 nucleotides agree with TRBD1. The junction had 9 bases not matched to a gene; V was cut back by 6 bases and J by 0 bases. CDR1 and CDR2 (germline): SNHLY, FYNNEI. The CDR3 has 16 residues. CDR3 sequence (DNA): TGTGCCAGCAGAAAGACAGGGTCCTCTAGCACAGATACGCAGTATTTT. Encoded protein: CASRKTGSSSTDTQYF.

This clonotype was recorded at least ten times. The CDR3: CASTPTRQGNTEAFF. The CDR3 region has the DNA TGTGCCAGCACCCCCACCCGACAGGGTAACACTGAAGCTTTCTTT. J is TRBJ1-1 and V is TRBV7-9, with 7 bases aligning to TRBD1. CDR1 is SEHNR, CDR2 FQNEAQ, per germline (reference sequence). The CDR3 is 15 residues long. Unmatched junction bases numbered 10, after V lost 7 bases and J lost 2 bases.

The rearrangement uses TRBV4-2 and TRBJ1-4, with D possibly TRBD1 on 6 matching bases. The CDR3 is 15 amino acids. Germline values: CDR1 LGHNA, CDR2 YNFKEQ. The V end was cut by 0 bases, the J end by 10 bases, with 15 bases between. CDR3 amino acids: CASSQDQTGSRKLFF. The CDR3 bases are TGTGCCAGCAGCCAAGATCAGACAGGATCACGAAAACTGTTTTTT.

This clonotype was recorded at least ten times. The V gene is TRBV6-2 or TRBV6-3, the J gene TRBJ1-5; D is ambiguous. Germline V gives CDR1 MNHEY, CDR2 SVGEGT. Trimming took off 4 bases at V and 6 bases at J, with 13 bases between the two ends. This CDR3 region has 14 residues. The CDR3 DNA is TGTGCCAGCAGTTTCGAATCCCGATCTCAGCCCCAGCATTTT. Its protein is CASSFESRSQPQHF.

This clonotype was counted a few times. J is TRBJ1-1 and V is TRBV7-8; the D gene is possibly TRBD1 (5 bases). The V end was cut by 1 base, the J end by 10 bases, with 13 bases between. CDR1 is SGHVS and CDR2 is FQNEAQ in the germline V gene. This CDR3 is 13 amino acids long. Written as DNA, the CDR3 is TGTGCCAGCAGCTTAGAGGAGGGGATGGGAGCTTTCTTT. Encoded protein: CASSLEEGMGAFF. Full variable domain (missing parts from reference TRBV7-8 and TRBJ1-1): GAGVSQSPRYKVAKRGQDVALRCDPISGHVSLFWYQQALGQGPEFLTYFQNEAQLDKSGLPSDRFFAERPEGSVSTLKIQRTQQEDSAVYLCASSLEEGMGAFFGQGTRLTVV.

The rearrangement uses TRBV10-3 and TRBJ2-7; D is ambiguous. The germline V gene has CDR1 ENHRY and CDR2 SYGVKD. CDR3 length: 18 residues. V lost 8 bases, J lost 3 bases, and 29 bases lay in between. This CDR3 reads CAIRASLFSENGYYEQYV. In DNA form, the CDR3 reads TGTGCCATCCGCGCGTCGTTATTTTCCGAGAACGGATACTACGAGCAGTACGTC.

This clonotype was seen repeatedly, ten times or more. This chain connects TRBV12-3 or TRBV12-4 to TRBJ2-5; D possibly corresponds to TRBD1 (6 bases). Between the trimmed V and J ends, which lost 4 bases and 2 bases, there was a span of 20 bases. This CDR3 is built from 17 residues. The CDR3 loop reads CASSSTRPGHPQETQYF. The CDR3 region has the DNA TGTGCCAGCAGTTCCACTCGACCGGGACACCCTCAAGAGACCCAGTACTTC.

This clonotype was found many times. J is TRBJ2-3 and V is TRBV12-3 or TRBV12-4, with 9 bases aligning to TRBD2. The junction had 6 bases not matched to a gene; V was cut back by 2 bases and J by 3 bases. The CDR3 runs to 16 residues. CDR3 sequence: CASSLRAGGPTDTQYF. Written as DNA, the CDR3 is TGTGCCAGCAGTTTAAGGGCGGGAGGGCCAACAGATACGCAGTATTTT.

This clonotype was counted at least ten times. Since no conserved phenylalanine or tryptophan closes the CDR3, a read error is the likely cause. It is unclear where the CDR3 begins or ends on the DNA, so no DNA is shown, and the CDR3 is as TCRdb lists it. This chain's CDR3 is CASSGWRGGQGR. This chain uses TRBV2 with TRBJ2-5; the listed D gene, TRBD2, was not tested against the DNA. The germline V gene has CDR1 SNHLY and CDR2 FYNNEI. The CDR3 totals 12 residues, both ends included.

This clonotype has a handful of counts. The CDR3 reads CASSKRGTSGPSTDTQYF. The CDR3 DNA reads as TGTGCCAGCAGCAAAAGGGGGACTAGCGGTCCTAGCACAGATACGCAGTATTTT. This sequence joins TRBV7-2 and TRBJ2-3; TRBD2 agrees at 11 bases. This CDR3 spans 18 amino acids. Unmatched junction bases numbered 10, after V lost 5 bases and J lost 0 bases. Germline CDR1 reads SGHTA; CDR2 reads FQGNSA.

This clonotype was found a few times. The chain combines TRBV6-5 with TRBJ2-1; a possible D gene is TRBD2 (5 bases). The CDR3 covers 15 residues. Germline CDR1 reads MNHEY; CDR2 reads SVGAGI. Deletions cut 0 bases from V and 6 bases from J, with 12 bases between. In DNA, the CDR3 is TGTGCCAGCAGTTACTCGAGCCAGAGGGTCAATGAGCAGTTCTTC. Amino acids: CASSYSSQRVNEQFF.

This clonotype was counted at least ten times. The chain uses TRBV7-9 and TRBJ2-3; the match to TRBD2 covers 11 bases. CDR3 length: 19 amino acids. V trimming: 5 bases; J trimming: 0 bases; junction bases outside the gene matches: 13. Germline V gene lookup returns CDR1 SEHNR and CDR2 FQNEAQ (reference sequence). CDR3 DNA: TGTGCCAGCAGCCAACCTCCGGGACTAGCGGAAGGTAGCACAGATACGCAGTATTTT. As protein: CASSQPPGLAEGSTDTQYF.

V usage is TRBV5-5 and J usage is TRBJ1-6; the D gene is possibly TRBD1 (6 bases). Between the trimmed V and J ends, which lost 0 bases and 14 bases, there was a span of 12 bases. The CDR3 runs to 13 residues. CDR1 SGHKS and CDR2 YYEKEE come from the germline V gene (reference sequence). The CDR3 spells CASSLGDIGTLHF. The CDR3 DNA sequence: TGTGCCAGCAGCTTGGGGGACATCGGAACCCTCCACTTT.

This clonotype was counted only a few times. V is TRBV7-9 and J is TRBJ1-2; TRBD1 might be the D (5 bases). Trimming stripped 5 bases from V and 10 bases from J, with 20 bases between. CDR3 length: 14 residues. Germline values: CDR1 SEHNR, CDR2 FQNEAQ (reference sequence). The CDR3 DNA is TGTGCCAGCAGCCTCCGACCCGGGCCCAGGGACTACACCTTC. Translated: CASSLRPGPRDYTF. Based on the CDR3 plus reference TRBV7-9 and TRBJ1-2, the full variable domain is DTGVSQNPRHKITKRGQNVTFRCDPISEHNRLYWYRQTLGQGPEFLTYFQNEAQLEKSRLLSDRFSAERPKGSFSTLEIQRTEQGDSAMYLCASSLRPGPRDYTFGSGTRLTVV.

V is TRBV7-3 and J is TRBJ2-5; 12 bases map to TRBD2. The CDR3 covers 14 residues. Per the germline V gene, CDR1 is SGHTA and CDR2 is FQGTGA. Losses at the gene ends were 5 bases for V and 5 bases for J; bases not matched to a gene: 3. CDR3 loop: CASSVGLAGETQYF. CDR3 bases: TGTGCCAGCAGCGTGGGACTAGCGGGCGAGACCCAGTACTTC.

There are many counts of this clonotype. This chain connects TRBV28 to TRBJ1-2; D is ambiguous. The CDR3 spans 13 residues. CDR1 is MDHEN and CDR2 is SYDVKM in the germline V gene. Trimming pared 2 bases from V and 8 bases from J, leaving 12 bases between. The CDR3 reads CASSLASAGGYTF. CDR3 nucleotide sequence: TGTGCCAGCAGTTTAGCATCGGCGGGAGGCTACACCTTC.

Ten or more counts support this clonotype. The chain has TRBV13 and TRBJ2-1, with 9 bases fitting TRBD2. Per germline, CDR1 PRHDT and CDR2 FYEKMQ (reference sequence). With 3 bases clipped from V and 7 bases from J, the junction kept 7 bases outside the gene matches. The CDR3 has 15 residues. This CDR3 is CASSFLAGGRNEQFF. The CDR3 DNA reads TGTGCCAGCAGCTTCCTTGCGGGGGGGCGGAATGAGCAGTTCTTC.

The chain uses TRBV6-2 or TRBV6-3 and TRBJ2-1, with 9 bases identical to TRBD2. Germline values: CDR1 MNHEY, CDR2 SVGEGT. This CDR3 spans 16 amino acids. After removal of 2 bases from V and 4 bases from J, the junction contained 6 bases not matched to a gene. CDR3 amino acids: CASSYGGRGRYNEQFF. CDR3 nucleotide sequence: TGTGCCAGCAGTTACGGCGGGAGGGGAAGATACAATGAGCAGTTCTTC.

This clonotype was seen repeatedly, ten times or more. The V and J genes are TRBV11-2 and TRBJ2-7; 8 nucleotides line up with TRBD2. V trimming: 5 bases; J trimming: 2 bases; junction bases outside the gene matches: 8. The germline V gene encodes CDR1 SGHAT and CDR2 FQNNGV. This CDR3 has 15 residues. The CDR3 loop is CASSVERGRAYEQYV. CDR3 in DNA: TGTGCCAGCAGCGTCGAGCGGGGGAGGGCCTACGAGCAGTACGTC.

This clonotype was seen at least ten times. This chain uses TRBV6-2 or TRBV6-3 with TRBJ2-1; D is perhaps TRBD1 (7 bases). Germline lookup yields CDR1 MNHEY and CDR2 SVGEGT. V was cut by 2 bases and J by 9 bases, with 14 bases left in between. The CDR3 runs 14 residues. In nucleotides, the CDR3 is TGTGCCAGCAGTTACAGGTCAGGGGGAGGTGAGCAGTTCTTC. This codes for CASSYRSGGGEQFF.

This clonotype was seen many times. V is TRBV7-9 and J is TRBJ1-1; TRBD1 might be the D (5 bases). The CDR3 covers 15 residues. Germline V gene sequence: CDR1 SEHNR, CDR2 FQNEAQ (reference sequence). Trimming took off 7 bases at V and 5 bases at J, with 20 bases between the two ends. The chain's CDR3 is CASTPLGGTRTEAFF. Written as DNA, the CDR3 is TGTGCCAGCACCCCGTTGGGGGGGACGAGGACTGAAGCTTTCTTT.

V gene TRBV6-1 combines with J gene TRBJ2-3; D is perhaps TRBD2 (6 bases). In germline, CDR1 is MNHNS, CDR2 SASEGT. V was cut by 2 bases and J by 3 bases, with 15 bases left in between. The CDR3 runs 16 residues. The CDR3 is CASSERGGVPTDTQYF. The CDR3 DNA reads as TGTGCCAGCAGTGAACGCGGCGGGGTACCGACAGATACGCAGTATTTT.

This clonotype was counted at least ten times. The rearrangement links TRBV10-3 to TRBJ1-1, with 7 bases identical to TRBD1. The CDR3 length is 14 residues. V was clipped by 4 bases and J by 4 bases; unmatched bases: 6. CDR1 and CDR2 from the germline V gene are ENHRY and SYGVKD. The CDR3 region is CAISGRQGTTEAFF. CDR3 coding DNA: TGTGCCATCAGTGGGCGACAGGGCACCACTGAAGCTTTCTTT.

Ten or more counts support this clonotype. The V gene is TRBV6-2 or TRBV6-3, the J gene TRBJ2-5; the match to TRBD1 covers 7 bases. Germline V gene sequence: CDR1 MNHEY, CDR2 SVGEGT. The CDR3 is 16 amino acids. With 0 bases clipped from V and 4 bases from J, the junction kept 8 bases outside the gene matches. The CDR3 DNA reads TGTGCCAGCAGTTACTCACTGACAGGGTCCGGAGAGACCCAGTACTTC. Protein sequence: CASSYSLTGSGETQYF.

There are many counts of this clonotype. The V and J genes are TRBV28 and TRBJ1-3; no definite D call. V was cut by 6 bases and J by 0 bases, with 3 bases left in between. The CDR3 length is 12 residues. Germline V gene data show CDR1 as MDHEN and CDR2 as SYDVKM. CDR3 bases: TGTGCCAGCAGCTTCTCTGGAAACACCATATATTTT. This sequence encodes CASSFSGNTIYF. The whole variable domain, remainder taken from reference TRBV28 and TRBJ1-3, is DVKVTQSSRYLVKRTGEKVFLECVQDMDHENMFWYRQDPGLGLRLIYFSYDVKMKEKGDIPEGYSVSREKKERFSLILESASTNQTSMYLCASSFSGNTIYFGEGSWLTVV.

This clonotype was detected ten times or more. The rearrangement joins TRBV11-2 to TRBJ2-3; D unresolved. Germline lookup yields CDR1 SGHAT and CDR2 FQNNGV. The CDR3 covers 14 residues. Trimming took 5 bases from V and 6 from J, leaving 15 bases between them. CDR3 nucleotide sequence: TGTGCCAGCAGCCGCACCCAGACGTTGGATACGCAGTATTTT. As protein: CASSRTQTLDTQYF.

V gene TRBV4-2 combines with J gene TRBJ2-3; 14 bases agree with TRBD2. The V and J ends lost 3 bases and 6 bases, in that order; junction bases with no gene match: 2. CDR3 length equals 15 residues. Germline assignment: CDR1 LGHNA and CDR2 YNFKEQ. The CDR3 is CASSQRLAGGDTQYF. The CDR3 coding sequence is TGTGCCAGCAGCCAGCGACTAGCGGGGGGGGATACGCAGTATTTT.